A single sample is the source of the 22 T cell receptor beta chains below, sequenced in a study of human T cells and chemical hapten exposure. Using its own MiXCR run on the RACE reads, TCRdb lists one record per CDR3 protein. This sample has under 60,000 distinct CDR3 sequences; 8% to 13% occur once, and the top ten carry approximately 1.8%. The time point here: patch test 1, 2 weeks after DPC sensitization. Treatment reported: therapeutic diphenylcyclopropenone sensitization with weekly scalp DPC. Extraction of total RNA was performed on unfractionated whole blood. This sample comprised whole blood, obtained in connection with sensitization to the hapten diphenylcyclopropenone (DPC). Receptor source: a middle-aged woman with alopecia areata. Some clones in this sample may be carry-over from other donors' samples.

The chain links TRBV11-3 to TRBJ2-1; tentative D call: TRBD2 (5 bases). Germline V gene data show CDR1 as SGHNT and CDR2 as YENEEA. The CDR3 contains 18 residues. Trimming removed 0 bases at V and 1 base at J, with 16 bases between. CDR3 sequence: CASSLDKSMGVSYNEQFF. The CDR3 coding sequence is TGTGCCAGCAGCTTAGACAAATCTATGGGAGTTTCCTACAATGAGCAGTTCTTC.

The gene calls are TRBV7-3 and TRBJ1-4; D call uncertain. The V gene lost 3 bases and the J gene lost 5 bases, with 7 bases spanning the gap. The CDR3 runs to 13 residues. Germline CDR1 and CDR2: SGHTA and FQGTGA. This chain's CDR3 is CASSLRQNEKLFF. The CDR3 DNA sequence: TGTGCCAGCAGCTTGCGCCAAAATGAAAAACTGTTTTTT.

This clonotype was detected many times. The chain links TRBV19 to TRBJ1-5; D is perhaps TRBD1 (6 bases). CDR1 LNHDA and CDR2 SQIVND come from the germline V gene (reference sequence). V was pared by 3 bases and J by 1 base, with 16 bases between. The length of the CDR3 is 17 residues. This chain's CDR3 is CASSMFGWGGSNQPQHF. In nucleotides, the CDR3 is TGTGCCAGTAGTATGTTCGGATGGGGGGGCAGCAATCAGCCCCAGCATTTT.

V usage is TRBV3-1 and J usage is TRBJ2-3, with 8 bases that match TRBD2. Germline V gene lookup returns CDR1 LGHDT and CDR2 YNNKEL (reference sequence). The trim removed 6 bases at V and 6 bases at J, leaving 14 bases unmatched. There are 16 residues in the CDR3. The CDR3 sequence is CASSPLAGGPADTQYF. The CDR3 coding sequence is TGTGCCAGCAGTCCTCTGGCGGGGGGTCCCGCGGATACGCAGTATTTT.

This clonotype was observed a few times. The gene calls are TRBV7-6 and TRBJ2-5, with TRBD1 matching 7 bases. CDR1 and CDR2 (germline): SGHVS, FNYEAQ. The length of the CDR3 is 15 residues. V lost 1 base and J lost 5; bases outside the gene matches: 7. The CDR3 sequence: CASSLEGGPRETQYF. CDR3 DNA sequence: TGTGCCAGCAGCTTAGAAGGGGGCCCCCGGGAGACCCAGTACTTC. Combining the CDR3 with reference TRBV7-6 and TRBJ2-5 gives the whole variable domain GAGVSQSPRYKVTKRGQDVALRCDPISGHVSLYWYRQALGQGPEFLTYFNYEAQQDKSGLPNDRFSAERPEGSISTLTIQRTEQRDSAMYRCASSLEGGPRETQYFGPGTRLLVL.

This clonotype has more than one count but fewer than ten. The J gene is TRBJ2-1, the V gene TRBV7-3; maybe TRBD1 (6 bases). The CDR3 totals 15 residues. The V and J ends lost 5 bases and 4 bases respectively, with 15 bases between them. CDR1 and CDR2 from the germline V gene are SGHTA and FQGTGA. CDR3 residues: CASSPGTRIYNEQFF. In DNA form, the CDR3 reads TGTGCCAGCAGCCCCGGGACACGGATTTACAATGAGCAGTTCTTC.

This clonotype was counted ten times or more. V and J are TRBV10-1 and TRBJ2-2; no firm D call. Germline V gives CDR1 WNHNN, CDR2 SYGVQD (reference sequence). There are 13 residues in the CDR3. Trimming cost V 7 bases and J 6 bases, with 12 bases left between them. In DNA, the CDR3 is TGCGCCAGCACGGCTAGTGTGTCCGGGGAGCTGTTTTTT. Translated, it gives CASTASVSGELFF.

CDR3 amino acids: CASSELRHHNYGYTF. The CDR3, as DNA: TGCGCCAGCAGTGAGCTGCGACACCATAACTATGGCTACACCTTC. The chain is built from TRBV10-2 and TRBJ1-2, with unresolved D. Per germline, CDR1 WSHSY and CDR2 SAAADI. This CDR3 is built from 15 residues. The V end was cut by 2 bases, the J end by 1 base, with 11 bases between.

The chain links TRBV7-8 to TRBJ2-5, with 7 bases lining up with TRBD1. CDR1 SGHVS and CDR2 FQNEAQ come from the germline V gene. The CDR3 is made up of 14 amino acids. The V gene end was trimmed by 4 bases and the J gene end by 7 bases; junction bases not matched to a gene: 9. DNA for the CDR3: TGTGCCAGCAGCTCCAACAGGGGAGAAGGGACCCAGTACTTC. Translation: CASSSNRGEGTQYF.

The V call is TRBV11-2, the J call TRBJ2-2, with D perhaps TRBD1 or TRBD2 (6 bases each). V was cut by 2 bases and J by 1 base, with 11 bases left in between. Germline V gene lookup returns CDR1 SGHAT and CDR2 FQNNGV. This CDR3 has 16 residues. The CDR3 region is CASSLRGARNTGELFF. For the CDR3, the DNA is TGTGCCAGCAGCTTAAGGGGGGCGAGGAACACCGGGGAGCTGTTTTTT.

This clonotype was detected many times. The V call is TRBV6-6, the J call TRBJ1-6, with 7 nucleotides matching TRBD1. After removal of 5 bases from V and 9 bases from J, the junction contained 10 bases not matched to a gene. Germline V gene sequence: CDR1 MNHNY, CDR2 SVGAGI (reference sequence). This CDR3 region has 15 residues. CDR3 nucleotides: TGTGCCAGCAGTCACCGGGACAGCTCCCTTTCACCCCTCCACTTT. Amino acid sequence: CASSHRDSSLSPLHF.

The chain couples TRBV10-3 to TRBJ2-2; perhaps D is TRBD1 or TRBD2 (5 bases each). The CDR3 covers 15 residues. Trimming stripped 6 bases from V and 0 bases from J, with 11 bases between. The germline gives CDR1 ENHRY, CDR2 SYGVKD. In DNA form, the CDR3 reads TGTGCCATCAGGACCGGGACGTCGAACACCGGGGAGCTGTTTTTT. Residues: CAIRTGTSNTGELFF.

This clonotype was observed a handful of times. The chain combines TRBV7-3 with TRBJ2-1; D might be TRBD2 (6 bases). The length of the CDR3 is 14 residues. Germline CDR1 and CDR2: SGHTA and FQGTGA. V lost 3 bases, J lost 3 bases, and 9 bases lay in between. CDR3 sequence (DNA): TGTGCCAGCAGCTTTGGTAGCGGCTACAATGAGCAGTTCTTC. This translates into CASSFGSGYNEQFF. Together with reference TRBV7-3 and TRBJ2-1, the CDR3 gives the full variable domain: GAGVSQTPSNKVTEKGKYVELRCDPISGHTALYWYRQSLGQGPEFLIYFQGTGAADDSGLPNDRFFAVRPEGSVSTLKIQRTERGDSAVYLCASSFGSGYNEQFFGPGTRLTVL.

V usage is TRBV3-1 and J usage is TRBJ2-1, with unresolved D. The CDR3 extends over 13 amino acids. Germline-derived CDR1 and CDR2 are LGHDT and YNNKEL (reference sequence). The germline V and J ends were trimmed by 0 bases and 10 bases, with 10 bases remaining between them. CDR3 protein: CASSQEYYSEQFF. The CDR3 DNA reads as TGTGCCAGCAGCCAAGAATACTACTCGGAGCAGTTCTTC.

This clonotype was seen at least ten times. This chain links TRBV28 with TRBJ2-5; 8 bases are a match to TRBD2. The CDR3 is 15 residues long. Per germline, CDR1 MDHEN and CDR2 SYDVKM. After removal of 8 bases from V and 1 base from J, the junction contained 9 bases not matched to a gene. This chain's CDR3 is CASGRLAGRQETQYF. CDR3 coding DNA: TGTGCCAGCGGTAGGCTAGCGGGCCGCCAAGAGACCCAGTACTTC.

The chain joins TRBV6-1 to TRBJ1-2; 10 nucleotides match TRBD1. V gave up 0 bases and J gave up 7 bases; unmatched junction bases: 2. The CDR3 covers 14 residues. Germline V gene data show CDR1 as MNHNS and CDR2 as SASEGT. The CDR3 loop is CASSEADRGSGYTF. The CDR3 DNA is TGTGCCAGCAGTGAAGCGGACAGGGGGTCTGGCTACACCTTC.

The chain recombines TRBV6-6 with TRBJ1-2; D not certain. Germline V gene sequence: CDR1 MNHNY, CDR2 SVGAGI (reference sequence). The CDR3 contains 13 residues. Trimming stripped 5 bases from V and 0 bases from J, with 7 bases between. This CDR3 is CASSPSPNYGYTF. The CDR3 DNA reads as TGTGCCAGCAGTCCAAGTCCTAACTATGGCTACACCTTC.

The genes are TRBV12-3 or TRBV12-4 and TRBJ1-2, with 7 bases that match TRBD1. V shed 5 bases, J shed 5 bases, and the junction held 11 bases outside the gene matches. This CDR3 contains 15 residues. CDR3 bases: TGTGCCAGCAGTCTTCCATCACAGGGGCAATATGGCTACACCTTC. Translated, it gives CASSLPSQGQYGYTF.

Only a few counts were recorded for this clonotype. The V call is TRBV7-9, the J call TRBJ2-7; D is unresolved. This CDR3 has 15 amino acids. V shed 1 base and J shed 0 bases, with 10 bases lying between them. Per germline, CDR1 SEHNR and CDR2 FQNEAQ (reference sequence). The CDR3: CASSLVDLLSYEQYF. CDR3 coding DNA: TGTGCCAGCAGCTTAGTAGACCTCCTCTCCTACGAGCAGTACTTC.

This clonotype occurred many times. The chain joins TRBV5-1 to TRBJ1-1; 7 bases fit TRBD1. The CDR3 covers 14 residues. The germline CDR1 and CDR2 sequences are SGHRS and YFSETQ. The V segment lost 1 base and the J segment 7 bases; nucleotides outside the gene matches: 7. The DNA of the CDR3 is TGCGCCAGCAGCTTGACAGTTACAGGGGATGAAGCTTTCTTT. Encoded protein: CASSLTVTGDEAFF. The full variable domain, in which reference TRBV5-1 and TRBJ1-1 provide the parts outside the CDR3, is KAGVTQTPRYLIKTRGQQVTLSCSPISGHRSVSWYQQTPGQGLQFLFEYFSETQRNKGNFPGRFSGRQFSNSRSEMNVSTLELGDSALYLCASSLTVTGDEAFFGQGTRLTVV.

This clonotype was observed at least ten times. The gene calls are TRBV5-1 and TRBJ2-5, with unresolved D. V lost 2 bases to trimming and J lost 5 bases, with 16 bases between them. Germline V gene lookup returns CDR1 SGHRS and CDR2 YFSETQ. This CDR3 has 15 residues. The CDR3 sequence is CASSFIDPNGETQYF. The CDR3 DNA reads TGCGCCAGCAGCTTTATCGACCCGAACGGGGAGACCCAGTACTTC.

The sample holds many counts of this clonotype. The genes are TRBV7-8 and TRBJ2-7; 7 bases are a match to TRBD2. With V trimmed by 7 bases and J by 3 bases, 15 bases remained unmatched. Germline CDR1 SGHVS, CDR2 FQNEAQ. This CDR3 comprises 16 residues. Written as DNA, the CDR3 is TGTGCCAGCACACCTATAGGGAGGGACGTCGGCTACGAGCAGTACTTC. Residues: CASTPIGRDVGYEQYF.